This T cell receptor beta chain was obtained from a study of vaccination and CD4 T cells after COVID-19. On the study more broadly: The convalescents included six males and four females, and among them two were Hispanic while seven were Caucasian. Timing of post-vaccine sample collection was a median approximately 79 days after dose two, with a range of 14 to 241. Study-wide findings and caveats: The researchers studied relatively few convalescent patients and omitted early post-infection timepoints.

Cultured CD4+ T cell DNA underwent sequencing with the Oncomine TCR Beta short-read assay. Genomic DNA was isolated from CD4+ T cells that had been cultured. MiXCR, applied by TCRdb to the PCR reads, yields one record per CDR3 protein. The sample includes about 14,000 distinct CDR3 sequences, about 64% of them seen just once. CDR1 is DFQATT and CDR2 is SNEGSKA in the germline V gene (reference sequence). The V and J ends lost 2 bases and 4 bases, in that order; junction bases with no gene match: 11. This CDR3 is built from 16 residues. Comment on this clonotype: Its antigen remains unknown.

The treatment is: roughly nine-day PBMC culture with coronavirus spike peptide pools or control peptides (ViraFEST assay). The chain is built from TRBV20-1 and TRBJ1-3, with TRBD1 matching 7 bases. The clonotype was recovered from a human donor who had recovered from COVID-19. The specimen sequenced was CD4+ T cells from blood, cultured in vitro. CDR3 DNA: TGCAGTGCTAGACTTCAGGGGGGCCCCGCCGGAAACACCATATATTTT. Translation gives CSARLQGGPAGNTIYF.